These 29 T cell receptor beta chains share one sample of origin, sequenced in a study of tumor-infiltrating lymphocytes in primary liver carcinoma. From roughly 21-30 mg of unsorted bulk tissue, DNA and RNA were co-extracted together. Total RNA (roughly 530 ng) served as template for TCR beta cDNA synthesis primed by a constant-region primer. Researchers made the TCR beta libraries by running three nested multiplex PCR rounds with slightly modified ARM-PCR. PCR rounds one and two used TRBV1-TRBV30 forward primers with a C-beta reverse primer for around 11 cycles each. Using its own MiXCR run on the multiplex PCR reads, TCRdb lists one record per CDR3 protein. This table has about 130,000 distinct CDR3 sequences, around 60% appearing once. Sequencing was done on a sample of liver tumor tissue from sampling region 3. As for subset: tumor region T3, left-lateral pole. The source is a woman aged 55-70 years with primary liver carcinoma and hepatitis B virus infection.

The V and J genes are TRBV11-1 and TRBJ2-7; D is possibly TRBD2 (5 bases). The germline V gene has CDR1 SGHAT and CDR2 FQDESV (reference sequence). The CDR3 spans 14 residues. CDR3 sequence reads: CPSSFRAVTYEQYF. CDR3 nucleotides: TGTCCTAGCAGCTTTCGAGCGGTGACCTACGAGCAGTACTTC. Drawing the rest from reference TRBV11-1 and TRBJ2-7, the complete variable domain is EAEVAQSPRYKITEKSQAVAFWCDPISGHATLYWYRQILGQGPELLVQFQDESVVDDSQLPKDRFSAERLKGVDSTLKIQPAELGDSAMYLCPSSFRAVTYEQYFGPGTRLTVT.

In the case of this clonotype: An end of the junction differs from the germline gene, which may be a read error. The CDR3 region is CACSAISRLAGGQKPYEQCF. The CDR3 DNA follows: TGTGCCTGCAGTGCCATTTCCCGACTAGCGGGAGGGCAGAAACCCTACGAGCAGTGCTTC. The chain recombines TRBV11-2 with TRBJ2-7; TRBD2 matches at 14 bases. Per the germline V gene, CDR1 is SGHAT and CDR2 is FQNNGV. The CDR3 runs 20 residues. Full variable domain (rest looked up from reference TRBV11-2 and TRBJ2-7): EAGVAQSPRYKIIEKRQSVAFWCNPISGHATLYWYQQILGQGPKLLIQFQNNGVVDDSQLPKDRFSAERLKGVDSTLKIQPAKLEDSAVYLCACSAISRLAGGQKPYEQCFGPGTRLTVT.

Comments on this clonotype: A much larger clone differs from this one at a single base, so this may be a read error. CDR3 in amino acids: CASSQDISSGRTNTGELFF. The CDR3 DNA reads TGTGCCAGCAGCCAAGATATTTCCAGCGGGAGGACAAACACCGGGGAGCTGTTTTTT. The V call is TRBV14, the J call TRBJ2-2; TRBD2 agrees at 9 bases. V lost 0 bases and J lost 2; bases outside the gene matches: 10. The CDR3 has 19 amino acids. Looked up from germline, CDR1 is SGHDN and CDR2 is FVKESK.

This clonotype was counted at least ten times. The chain employs TRBV29-1 and TRBJ1-5; 10 positions agree with TRBD1. The CDR3 totals 13 residues. J lost 6 bases, V lost 6 bases, and 5 bases had no gene match. Per germline, CDR1 SQVTM and CDR2 ANQGSEA. As DNA, the CDR3 is TGCAGCGTAAAGGACAGGGGGAGTCAGCCCCAGCATTTT. It specifies CSVKDRGSQPQHF.

This clonotype has a single count. The junction departs from the called germline gene at one end, perhaps through a read error. This CDR3 reads CGVEDGFLQYF. The CDR3 bases are TGCGGCGTTGAAGACGGGTTTCTTCAGTACTTC. The chain carries TRBV29-1 and TRBJ2-4; unclear D gene. Germline V CDR1 and CDR2: SQVTM, ANQGSEA. The CDR3 length is 11 residues.

As for this clonotype: The junction departs from the called germline gene at one end, perhaps through a read error. The rearrangement uses TRBV5-6 and TRBJ2-2; either TRBD1 or TRBD2 may supply D (5 bases each). Germline V gene data show CDR1 as SGHDT and CDR2 as YYEEEE. The CDR3 is 16 residues long. The CDR3 loop reads CASTLMNGTTTGELFF. DNA for the CDR3: TGTGCCAGCACCTTGATGAACGGGACCACAACCGGGGAGCTGTTTTTT. Full variable domain (missing parts from reference TRBV5-6 and TRBJ2-2): DAGVTQSPTHLIKTRGQQVTLRCSPKSGHDTVSWYQQALGQGPQFIFQYYEEEERQRGNFPDRFSGHQFPNYSSELNVNALLLGDSALYLCASTLMNGTTTGELFFGEGSRLTVL.

This clonotype was recorded at least ten times. V gene TRBV29-1 combines with J gene TRBJ1-5; the D is unclear. V lost 2 bases and J 0 bases, leaving 5 bases between the germline ends. The CDR3 is 13 residues long. Germline CDR1 and CDR2: SQVTM and ANQGSEA. The CDR3: CSVEYDSNQPQHF. The CDR3 DNA follows: TGCAGCGTTGAATATGATAGCAATCAGCCCCAGCATTTT.

Sample share makes this clonotype medium-sized. V is TRBV4-1 and J is TRBJ2-6; either TRBD1 or TRBD2 may fit D (5 bases each). Germline V gene lookup returns CDR1 MGHRA and CDR2 YSYEKL. The CDR3 sequence is 17 residues long. Trimming took 0 bases from V and 1 from J, leaving 10 bases between them. CDR3 coding DNA: TGCGCCAGCAGCCAAGAGGGGGTGGGGTCTGGGGCCAACGTCCTGACTTTC. Translated: CASSQEGVGSGANVLTF.

There are many counts of this clonotype. The V gene is TRBV6-2 or TRBV6-3, the J gene TRBJ2-1, with 12 bases matching TRBD2. The length of the CDR3 is 14 residues. Germline values: CDR1 MNHEY, CDR2 SVGEGT. With V trimmed by 5 bases and J by 6 bases, 2 bases remained unmatched. The CDR3, as DNA: TGTGCCAGCAGTAGACTAGCGGGAGCCAATGAGCAGTTCTTC. The encoded protein is CASSRLAGANEQFF.

This clonotype was seen only a few times. The V call is TRBV7-9, the J call TRBJ2-5; D might be TRBD2 (6 bases). Germline V lookup: CDR1 SEHNR, CDR2 FQNEAQ (reference sequence). V dropped 4 bases and J dropped 5 bases, with 14 bases sitting between them. CDR3 length: 14 amino acids. The CDR3 region is CASSSGTQQETQYF. Written as DNA, the CDR3 is TGTGCCAGCAGCTCCGGGACTCAACAGGAGACCCAGTACTTC.

Details on this clonotype: A much larger clonotype is one base distant, so this may be a read error. V is TRBV7-9 and J is TRBJ2-7, with D maybe TRBD1 (5 bases). The CDR3 extends over 12 amino acids. Germline V gives CDR1 SEHNR, CDR2 FQNEAQ (reference sequence). The CDR3 is CTSSFQGHEQYF. The CDR3 DNA sequence: TGTACCAGCAGCTTTCAGGGCCACGAGCAGTACTTC.

This clonotype was seen more than once but under ten times. The rearrangement links TRBV6-6 to TRBJ1-2, with D possibly being TRBD1 (6 bases). CDR1 MNHNY and CDR2 SVGAGI come from the germline V gene (reference sequence). The length of the CDR3 is 15 residues. V was clipped by 6 bases and J by 2 bases, with 16 bases between them. The CDR3 DNA sequence: TGTGCCAGCAGCTGCCCCGGACAGTCAAACTATGGCTACACCTTC. Translation: CASSCPGQSNYGYTF.

With respect to this clonotype: A much larger clonotype is one base distant, so this may be a read error. The J gene is TRBJ2-5, the V gene TRBV7-8; D possibly matches TRBD1 or TRBD2 (5 bases each). Germline values: CDR1 SGHVS, CDR2 FQNEAQ. The CDR3 extends over 15 amino acids. The V end lost 0 bases, the J end lost 1 base, and 9 bases lay between the germline ends. The chain's CDR3 is CASSLAGTGQETQYF. CDR3 nucleotides: TGTGCCAGCAGCTTAGCGGGGACGGGCCAAGAGACCCAGTACTTC.

As concerns this clonotype: This may come from a read error, since a much larger clone is one base off. The chain carries TRBV13 and TRBJ2-7, with 12 bases that match TRBD1. Germline V lookup: CDR1 PRHDT, CDR2 FYEKMQ (reference sequence). V dropped 7 bases and J dropped 8; count of bases not matched to a gene: 15. CDR3 size: 16 residues. The CDR3 region is CASNKSPGQGANQQYF. Here the CDR3 DNA reads TGTGCCAGCAACAAATCTCCGGGACAGGGGGCGAATCAGCAGTACTTC.

On this clonotype: An end of the junction does not agree with germline; a read error may underlie this. CDR3 loop: CARSFTGANSGNTIYF. CDR3 sequence (DNA): TGTGCCAGAAGCTTTACAGGGGCCAACTCTGGAAACACCATATATTTT. The V call is TRBV11-2, the J call TRBJ1-3, with 7 bases matching TRBD1. This CDR3 comprises 16 residues. The germline V gene encodes CDR1 SGHAT and CDR2 FQNNGV.

The sample holds many counts of this clonotype. V and J are TRBV5-6 and TRBJ2-3; D may correspond to TRBD1 or TRBD2 (5 bases each). The V gene lost 3 bases and the J gene lost 6 bases, with 8 bases spanning the gap. Germline CDR1 SGHDT, CDR2 YYEEEE. This CDR3 is built from 12 residues. CDR3 protein: CASSSGTDTQYF. CDR3 DNA sequence: TGTGCCAGCAGCTCCGGGACGGATACGCAGTATTTT.

The chain carries TRBV3-1 and TRBJ1-1; no clear D gene. The V end lost 5 bases, the J end lost 1 base, and 11 bases lay between the germline ends. The CDR3 sequence is 14 residues long. CDR1 is LGHDT, CDR2 YNNKEL, per germline (reference sequence). CDR3 in amino acids: CASSARNRNTEAFF. CDR3 DNA: TGTGCCAGCAGCGCCCGGAACAGGAACACTGAAGCTTTCTTT.

Of note for this clonotype: Mismatch with germline at one junction end may stem from a read error. The chain recombines TRBV28 with TRBJ1-6; D is ambiguous. Germline CDR1 reads MDHEN; CDR2 reads SYDVKM. The length of the CDR3 is 13 residues. CDR3 in DNA: TGTGCAAGCACTGGAAGCCGACATTCACCCCTCCACTTT. This encodes CASTGSRHSPLHF.

With regard to this clonotype: One junction end does not reproduce the germline sequence, and a read error may be involved. The chain has TRBV11-2 and TRBJ2-2; D is perhaps TRBD2 (5 bases). The CDR3 sequence is 13 residues long. Germline V lookup: CDR1 SGHAT, CDR2 FQNNGV. The DNA for the CDR3 is TGTGCCAGCGGCAGAGAGAACACCGGGGAGTTGTCTTTT. Residues: CASGRENTGELSF.

Comments on this clonotype: A read error may account for a junction end that differs from germline. The rearrangement joins TRBV5-1 to TRBJ2-3; 9 bases are a match to TRBD1. The germline CDR1 and CDR2 sequences are SGHRS and YFSETQ. The CDR3 has 15 residues. Here the CDR3 DNA reads TGCGCCAGCAGCTTTAGCGGACAGGGGTCAGATACGCAGTGTTTT. Its translation: CASSFSGQGSDTQCF.

This clonotype was picked up many times. The rearrangement joins TRBV10-2 to TRBJ2-7; TRBD1 matches at 9 bases. CDR3 length: 16 amino acids. The V and J ends lost 5 bases and 1 base, in that order; junction bases with no gene match: 9. Germline lookup yields CDR1 WSHSY and CDR2 SAAADI. Here the CDR3 reads CASSLPTGGASYEQYF. The CDR3 coding sequence is TGCGCCAGCAGTCTCCCCACAGGGGGCGCGTCCTACGAGCAGTACTTC.

The chain employs TRBV2 and TRBJ2-3, with TRBD1 matching 8 bases. V lost 7 bases, J lost 2 bases, and 8 bases stayed unmatched. Germline CDR1 is SNHLY and CDR2 is FYNNEI. The CDR3 runs 15 residues. The CDR3 sequence: CASKRQGSPTDTQYF. DNA of the CDR3: TGTGCCAGCAAGAGACAGGGGTCCCCCACAGATACGCAGTATTTT.

The sample holds a few counts of this clonotype. The V call is TRBV5-1, the J call TRBJ1-5; TRBD1 matches at 9 bases. CDR3 length: 15 amino acids. V gave up 3 bases and J gave up 3 bases; unmatched junction bases: 4. CDR1 and CDR2 (germline): SGHRS, YFSETQ. The CDR3 DNA is TGCGCCAGCAGCTCGGGGACAGGGCTCAATCAGCCCCAGCATTTT. Amino acids: CASSSGTGLNQPQHF.

V usage is TRBV30 and J usage is TRBJ2-1, with D uncertain. V lost 5 bases and J 0 bases, leaving 17 bases between the germline ends. Germline V CDR1 and CDR2: GTSNPN, SVGIG (reference sequence). This CDR3 is built from 16 residues. In DNA, the CDR3 is TGTGCCTGGGGGGTTCGCCGACTGATCTCCTACAATGAGCAGTTCTTC. Protein: CAWGVRRLISYNEQFF.

Points on this clonotype: One junction end does not reproduce the germline sequence, and a read error may be involved. The V gene is TRBV28, the J gene TRBJ2-5; a weak D match, TRBD1 (5 bases). This CDR3 has 15 amino acids. Germline CDR1 is MDHEN and CDR2 is SYDVKM. The CDR3 is CPSSLLDRSLQTQYF. CDR3 in DNA: TGTCCCAGCAGTTTACTTGACAGATCTTTACAGACCCAGTACTTC. The complete variable domain, with remaining parts taken from reference TRBV28 and TRBJ2-5, reads DVKVTQSSRYLVKRTGEKVFLECVQDMDHENMFWYRQDPGLGLRLIYFSYDVKMKEKGDIPEGYSVSREKKERFSLILESASTNQTSMYLCPSSLLDRSLQTQYFGPGTRLLVL.

CDR3 sequence (DNA): TGTGCCAGCAGAGTACAGCCGGTAAGGCTGTTTTTT. It translates to CASRVQPVRLFF. V and J are TRBV28 and TRBJ1-4, with D hard to call. CDR3 length: 12 amino acids. Trimming shortened V by 6 bases and J by 14 bases, and 16 bases separated the two germline ends. Germline CDR1 reads MDHEN; CDR2 reads SYDVKM. Combining the CDR3 with reference TRBV28 and TRBJ1-4 gives the whole variable domain DVKVTQSSRYLVKRTGEKVFLECVQDMDHENMFWYRQDPGLGLRLIYFSYDVKMKEKGDIPEGYSVSREKKERFSLILESASTNQTSMYLCASRVQPVRLFFGSGTQLSVL.

A single count supports this clonotype. The rearrangement joins TRBV29-1 to TRBJ2-7, with TRBD2 matching 7 bases. The germline gives CDR1 SQVTM, CDR2 ANQGSEA. This CDR3 has 13 amino acids. The ends lost 3 bases at V and 5 bases at J; junction bases unmatched: 7. CDR3 in DNA: TGCAGCGTTGAGGGAGGGCGAGCGGACGAGCAGTACTTC. Amino acids: CSVEGGRADEQYF.

A remark on this clonotype: Since a much larger clone is just one base distant, this may be a read error. The chain joins TRBV5-5 to TRBJ2-2, with 7 bases lining up with TRBD1. The V gene's germline CDR1 is SGHKS and CDR2 YYEKEE (reference sequence). The CDR3 is made up of 15 amino acids. The CDR3 is CVSSPSTGFTGELFF. The DNA of the CDR3 is TGTGTCAGCAGCCCGTCGACAGGGTTTACCGGGGAGCTGTTTTTT.

Comment on this clonotype: An end of the junction does not agree with germline; a read error may underlie this. This chain joins TRBV11-2 and TRBJ2-7, with D perhaps TRBD1 (5 bases). The CDR3 runs to 13 residues. Germline V gene data show CDR1 as SGHAT and CDR2 as FQNNGV. The CDR3 loop reads CASSFVGPYEQHF. CDR3 bases: TGTGCCAGCAGCTTTGTGGGGCCCTACGAGCAGCACTTC.